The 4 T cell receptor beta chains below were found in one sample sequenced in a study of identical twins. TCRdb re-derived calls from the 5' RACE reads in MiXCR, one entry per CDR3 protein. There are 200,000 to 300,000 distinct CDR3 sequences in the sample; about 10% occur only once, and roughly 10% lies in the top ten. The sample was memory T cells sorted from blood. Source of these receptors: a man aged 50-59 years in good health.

The CDR3 here is CSARDSRNAEKLFF. CDR3 nucleotide sequence: TGCAGTGCACGAGACAGCCGAAACGCTGAAAAACTGTTTTTT. The V gene is TRBV20-1, the J gene TRBJ1-4; TRBD1 is a possible D gene (5 bases). This CDR3 contains 14 residues. V lost 6 bases and J 7 bases, leaving 18 bases between the germline ends. Looked up from germline, CDR1 is DFQATT and CDR2 is SNEGSKA (reference sequence).

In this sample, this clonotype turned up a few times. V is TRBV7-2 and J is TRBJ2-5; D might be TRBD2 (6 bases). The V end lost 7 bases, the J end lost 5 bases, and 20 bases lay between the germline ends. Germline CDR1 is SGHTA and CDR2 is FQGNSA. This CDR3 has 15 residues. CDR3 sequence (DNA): TGTGCCAGCACTCTGGGGGGACCAGTGGGGGAGACCCAGTACTTC. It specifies CASTLGGPVGETQYF.

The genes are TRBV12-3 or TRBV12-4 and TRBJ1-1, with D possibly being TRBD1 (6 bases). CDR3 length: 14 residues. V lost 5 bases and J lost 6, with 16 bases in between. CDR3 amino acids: CASSRDRQDPEAFF. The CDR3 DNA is TGTGCCAGCAGTCGAGACAGGCAAGACCCTGAAGCTTTCTTT.

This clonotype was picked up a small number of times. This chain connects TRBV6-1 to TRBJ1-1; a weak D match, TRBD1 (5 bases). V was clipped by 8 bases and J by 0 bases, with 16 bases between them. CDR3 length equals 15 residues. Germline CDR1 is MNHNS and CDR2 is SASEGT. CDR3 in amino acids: CASSPTSRVNTEAFF. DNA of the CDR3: TGTGCCAGCTCCCCTACGTCCAGGGTGAACACTGAAGCTTTCTTT.